The 13 T cell receptor beta chains reported below all come from one sample, sequenced in a study of cytotoxic CD8 clonotypes in ibrutinib-treated CLL. Generated by immunoSEQ multiplex PCR, the TCRdb table keeps only in-frame clones and is missing some. The profile shows approximately 60,000 clones, 56% of them singletons. Sequencing used PBMCs, obtained after 24 months of ibrutinib treatment. Source of these receptors: a human donor with chronic lymphocytic leukemia.

The V call is TRBV19, the J call TRBJ1-2, with 7 bases lining up with TRBD1. With 9 bases clipped from V and 6 bases from J, the junction kept 4 bases outside the gene matches. Germline CDR1 reads LNHDA; CDR2 reads SQIVND (reference sequence). CDR3 length: 11 residues. CDR3 protein: CASLTGNGYTF. The DNA of the CDR3 is TGTGCCAGCCTGACAGGGAATGGCTACACCTTC.

The genes are TRBV18 and TRBJ2-7; a weak D match, TRBD1 (6 bases). The CDR3 runs 14 residues. Germline CDR1 KGHSH, CDR2 LQKENI. Trimming cost V 6 bases and J 3 bases, with 15 bases left between them. The CDR3 DNA follows: TGTGCCAGCTCCGATACAGGGCATTTCTACGAGCAGTACTTC. This translates into CASSDTGHFYEQYF.

The gene calls are TRBV18 and TRBJ2-4; D possibly corresponds to TRBD2 (5 bases). Germline-derived CDR1 and CDR2 are KGHSH and LQKENI. The CDR3 consists of 17 residues. The V gene lost 1 base and the J gene lost 1 base, with 14 bases spanning the gap. The DNA for the CDR3 is TGTGCCAGCTCACCACGGTCGGGGAGATGGGCCAAAAACATTCAGTACTTC. Residues: CASSPRSGRWAKNIQYF.

This clone is medium-sized (0.01 to 0.1%) within its sample. The chain combines TRBV29-1 with TRBJ2-3, with 11 bases matching TRBD2. This CDR3 comprises 14 residues. Unmatched junction bases numbered 8, after V lost 8 bases and J lost 4 bases. Germline lookup yields CDR1 SQVTM and CDR2 ANQGSEA. This chain's CDR3 is CSLKRTSGPDTQYF. CDR3 coding DNA: TGCAGCCTTAAGAGGACTAGCGGGCCAGATACGCAGTATTTT.

This chain links TRBV6-5 with TRBJ1-5; no clear D. The CDR3 runs 15 residues. V was clipped by 2 bases and J by 1 base, with 9 bases between them. Per germline, CDR1 MNHEY and CDR2 SVGAGI. The CDR3 DNA reads as TGTGCCAGCAGTTACAACGGTTACAGCAATCAGCCCCAGCATTTT. Amino acid sequence: CASSYNGYSNQPQHF.

Turning to this clone: This CDR3 is also generated by other DNA sequences in the sample. The gene calls are TRBV5-1 and TRBJ2-3, with D possibly matching TRBD1 (5 bases). V lost 0 bases and J lost 2, with 10 bases in between. This CDR3 is 15 amino acids long. The germline V gene has CDR1 SGHRS and CDR2 YFSETQ. The CDR3 DNA reads as TGCGCCAGCAGCTTGGGTGGGGCCCTCACAGATACGCAGTATTTT. It translates to CASSLGGALTDTQYF.

The rearrangement joins TRBV19 to TRBJ1-1; D is uncertain. Germline V gene sequence: CDR1 LNHDA, CDR2 SQIVND (reference sequence). Trimming removed 2 bases at V and 3 bases at J, with 7 bases between. The CDR3 length is 13 residues. The CDR3 loop is CASSIRADTEAFF. As DNA, the CDR3 is TGTGCCAGTAGTATACGGGCAGACACTGAAGCTTTCTTT.

This clone came up a few times. The genes are TRBV10-3 and TRBJ1-6; 9 nucleotides agree with TRBD1. The V and J ends lost 6 bases and 10 bases, in that order; junction bases with no gene match: 7. The CDR3 totals 14 residues. CDR1 and CDR2 (germline): ENHRY, SYGVKD. Here the CDR3 reads CAISRTGDGSPLHF. CDR3 sequence (DNA): TGTGCCATCAGCCGGACAGGGGATGGGTCACCCCTCCACTTT.

The chain carries TRBV6-1 and TRBJ2-2, with D perhaps assigned TRBD1 or TRBD2 (6 bases each). Trimming left V 2 bases short and J 4 bases short, with 8 bases between. The germline CDR1 and CDR2 sequences are MNHNS and SASEGT. The CDR3 totals 14 residues. The CDR3 sequence is CASSERGPTGELFF. The DNA for the CDR3 is TGTGCCAGCAGTGAACGGGGGCCCACCGGGGAGCTGTTTTTT.

The chain uses TRBV6-5 and TRBJ1-5; TRBD1 matches 9 bases. The CDR3 consists of 14 residues. In germline, CDR1 is MNHEY, CDR2 SVGAGI. J was trimmed by 7 bases and V by 6 bases; bases with no gene match: 7. The CDR3, as DNA: TGTGCCAGCAGACCTCCGGGACAGGGACAGCCCCAGCATTTT. This encodes CASRPPGQGQPQHF.

This sequence joins TRBV5-1 and TRBJ1-5; unclear D gene. Germline values: CDR1 SGHRS, CDR2 YFSETQ. Trimming shortened V by 0 bases and J by 4 bases, and 8 bases separated the two germline ends. The CDR3 has 14 amino acids. The CDR3 DNA is TGCGCCAGCAGCTTGGACCTCGGGAATCAGCCCCAGCATTTT. It specifies CASSLDLGNQPQHF.

The V and J genes are TRBV27 and TRBJ2-5, with D possibly being TRBD2 (5 bases). The germline V and J ends were trimmed by 5 bases and 0 bases, with 10 bases remaining between them. The length of the CDR3 is 14 residues. The germline V gene encodes CDR1 MNHEY and CDR2 SMNVEV (reference sequence). The CDR3 region is CASSHSGYQETQYF. CDR3 DNA sequence: TGTGCCAGCAGTCACTCGGGGTACCAAGAGACCCAGTACTTC.

This clone was picked up a small number of times. V is TRBV11-2 and J is TRBJ1-6; D is undetermined. The CDR3 has 11 residues. V gave up 1 base and J gave up 15 bases, with 7 bases separating them. CDR1 and CDR2 from the germline V gene are SGHAT and FQNNGV. CDR3 coding DNA: TGTGCCAGCAGCTTAGGGCCGCACCTCCACTTT. Encoded protein: CASSLGPHLHF.